This is a list of T cell receptor beta chains from one sample in a study of OX40 agonist ivuxolimab in advanced cancers. Only in-frame clones appear in the TCRdb table, and some are missing; sequencing was by immunoSEQ multiplex PCR. In the table there are 5,000 to 6,500 clones, around 68% of which are singletons. The starting material was CD4+ or CD8+ T cells sorted from blood, obtained in a trial of the OX40 agonist ivuxolimab. The receptors originated from an adult with an advanced solid tumor such as melanoma, head and neck, liver or kidney cancer. CDR3s include the opening cysteine and the closing phenylalanine or tryptophan. The order of the fields is CDR3 protein, CDR3 DNA, V gene, D gene, clone size, J gene. D genes are given only for firm matches. Clone sizes are given selectively: once, few, many, or a class where the clone is expanded.

CDR3 protein: CASSLDRSGAYYGYTF
CDR3 DNA: TGTGCCAGCAGCTTAGATCGGTCGGGGGCTTACTATGGCTACACCTTC
V gene: TRBV11-3
D gene: .
clone size: large
J gene: TRBJ1-2

CDR3 protein: CASSDRENAIYEQYF
CDR3 DNA: TGCGCCAGCAGCGATCGGGAGAATGCCATCTACGAGCAGTACTTC
V gene: TRBV5-1
D gene: .
clone size: once
J gene: TRBJ2-7

CDR3 protein: CASSPSSFEAGGEKLFF
CDR3 DNA: TGCGCCAGCAGCCCCTCCTCCTTTGAGGCCGGTGGGGAAAAACTGTTTTTT
V gene: TRBV5-1
D gene: .
clone size: .
J gene: TRBJ1-4

CDR3 protein: CASGLVLPLTRDRGYGYEQYF
CDR3 DNA: TGTGCTAGTGGTTTGGTGCTCCCCCTAACCCGGGACAGGGGTTACGGCTACGAGCAGTACTTC
V gene: TRBV12-5
D gene: TRBD1
clone size: .
J gene: TRBJ2-7

CDR3 protein: CASSLGGGRALEEQFF
CDR3 DNA: TGTGCCAGCAGCTTGGGTGGCGGGAGGGCCTTAGAGGAGCAGTTCTTC
V gene: TRBV7-6
D gene: TRBD2
clone size: .
J gene: TRBJ2-1

CDR3 protein: CASSSGLTYEQYF
CDR3 DNA: TGTGCCAGCAGCTCGGGACTGACCTACGAGCAGTACTTC
V gene: TRBV5-4
D gene: .
clone size: once
J gene: TRBJ2-7

CDR3 protein: CASSMERVSYNEQFF
CDR3 DNA: TGCGCCAGCAGCATGGAGCGGGTCTCCTACAATGAGCAGTTCTTC
V gene: TRBV5-1
D gene: .
clone size: .
J gene: TRBJ2-1

CDR3 protein: CASSLSPGTSSPLHF
CDR3 DNA: TGTGCCAGCAGTTTATCTCCAGGGACCTCTTCACCCCTCCACTTT
V gene: TRBV27
D gene: .
clone size: few
J gene: TRBJ1-6

CDR3 protein: CASSSRGGSYEQYF
CDR3 DNA: TGTGCCAGCAGCTCCCGGGGGGGCTCCTACGAGCAGTACTTC
V gene: TRBV7-8
D gene: TRBD2
clone size: .
J gene: TRBJ2-7

CDR3 protein: CASSPSSGSSYEQYF
CDR3 DNA: TGTGCCAGCAGCCCCTCGAGCGGGAGCTCCTACGAGCAGTACTTC
V gene: TRBV9
D gene: TRBD2
clone size: .
J gene: TRBJ2-7

CDR3 protein: CASGQGLAGVYEQFF
CDR3 DNA: TGTGCTAGTGGTCAGGGACTAGCGGGAGTATATGAGCAGTTCTTC
V gene: TRBV12-5
D gene: TRBD2
clone size: .
J gene: TRBJ2-1

CDR3 protein: CASSESSGASYEQYF
CDR3 DNA: TGTGCCAGCAGTGAGTCCAGCGGGGCCTCCTACGAGCAGTACTTC
V gene: TRBV2
D gene: TRBD2
clone size: .
J gene: TRBJ2-7

CDR3 protein: CASSSTYGLGTYEQYF
CDR3 DNA: TGTGCCAGCAGCTCGACATATGGACTAGGAACCTACGAGCAGTACTTC
V gene: TRBV7-9
D gene: TRBD2
clone size: few
J gene: TRBJ2-7

CDR3 protein: CASSAGGAGYNEQFF
CDR3 DNA: TGTGCCAGTAGCGCAGGGGGCGCCGGGTACAATGAGCAGTTCTTC
V gene: TRBV19
D gene: TRBD1
clone size: .
J gene: TRBJ2-1

CDR3 protein: CAWSGAGHYEQYF
CDR3 DNA: TGTGCCTGGAGCGGGGCGGGTCACTACGAGCAGTACTTC
V gene: TRBV30
D gene: .
clone size: .
J gene: TRBJ2-7

CDR3 protein: CASSIGLVYEQYF
CDR3 DNA: TGTGCCAGTAGTATAGGACTAGTCTACGAGCAGTACTTC
V gene: TRBV19
D gene: .
clone size: .
J gene: TRBJ2-7

CDR3 protein: CASSLDGLASRSTDTQYF
CDR3 DNA: TGTGCCAGCAGCTTGGATGGTCTAGCGAGCCGTAGCACAGATACGCAGTATTTT
V gene: TRBV5-6
D gene: .
clone size: once
J gene: TRBJ2-3

CDR3 protein: CASSYGGTEAFF
CDR3 DNA: TGTGCCAGCAGTTACGGGGGCACTGAAGCTTTCTTT
V gene: TRBV6-5
D gene: .
clone size: few
J gene: TRBJ1-1

CDR3 protein: CAWSFLGGEAFF
CDR3 DNA: TGTGCCTGGAGTTTTCTGGGGGGGGAAGCTTTCTTT
V gene: TRBV30
D gene: .
clone size: .
J gene: TRBJ1-1

CDR3 protein: CASSQDSWNYGYTF
CDR3 DNA: TGCGCCAGCAGCCAGGACAGCTGGAACTATGGCTACACCTTC
V gene: TRBV4-1
D gene: .
clone size: medium-sized
J gene: TRBJ1-2

CDR3 protein: CASSLTGSDSPLHF
CDR3 DNA: TGTGCCAGCAGTTTAACCGGTTCGGATTCACCCCTCCACTTT
V gene: TRBV27
D gene: .
clone size: few
J gene: TRBJ1-6

CDR3 protein: CSVERHHASTDTQYF
CDR3 DNA: TGCAGCGTAGAGAGACACCACGCTAGCACAGATACGCAGTATTTT
V gene: TRBV29-1
D gene: .
clone size: .
J gene: TRBJ2-3

CDR3 protein: CASSQESGGSYEQYF
CDR3 DNA: TGTGCCAGCAGCCAAGAAAGCGGGGGCTCCTACGAGCAGTACTTC
V gene: TRBV4-2
D gene: TRBD2
clone size: .
J gene: TRBJ2-7

CDR3 protein: CASSWDTHYEQYF
CDR3 DNA: TGCGCCAGCAGCTGGGACACCCACTACGAGCAGTACTTC
V gene: TRBV5-1
D gene: .
clone size: .
J gene: TRBJ2-7

CDR3 protein: CASSRDGSYYYEQYF
CDR3 DNA: TGTGCCAGCAGCCGGGACGGATCATACTACTACGAGCAGTACTTC
V gene: TRBV11-2
D gene: .
clone size: .
J gene: TRBJ2-7

CDR3 protein: CASSQGLAGGTNEQFF
CDR3 DNA: TGTGCCAGCAGCCAAGGACTAGCGGGAGGGACCAATGAGCAGTTCTTC
V gene: TRBV4-2
D gene: TRBD2
clone size: medium-sized
J gene: TRBJ2-1

CDR3 protein: CASSLVTAYNEQFF
CDR3 DNA: TGTGCCAGCAGCTTAGTGACAGCCTACAATGAGCAGTTCTTC
V gene: TRBV7-9
D gene: .
clone size: medium-sized
J gene: TRBJ2-1

CDR3 protein: CASSDPNTGELFF
CDR3 DNA: TGTGCCAGCAGTGACCCCAACACCGGGGAGCTGTTTTTT
V gene: TRBV2
D gene: .
clone size: .
J gene: TRBJ2-2

CDR3 protein: CASSDGTTYEQYF
CDR3 DNA: TGTGCCAGCAGCGATGGGACTACCTACGAGCAGTACTTC
V gene: TRBV9
D gene: TRBD2
clone size: .
J gene: TRBJ2-7

CDR3 protein: CASSDDPNTQYF
CDR3 DNA: TGTGCCAGCAGCGACGACCCTAATACGCAGTATTTT
V gene: TRBV9
D gene: .
clone size: .
J gene: TRBJ2-3

CDR3 protein: CASSRGGQETQYF
CDR3 DNA: TGTGCCAGCAGCCGCGGGGGGCAGGAGACCCAGTACTTC
V gene: TRBV5-4
D gene: TRBD2
clone size: .
J gene: TRBJ2-5

CDR3 protein: CASSVRDSNEKLFF
CDR3 DNA: TGTGCCAGCAGCGTCCGGGACAGTAATGAAAAACTGTTTTTT
V gene: TRBV21-1
D gene: .
clone size: few
J gene: TRBJ1-4

CDR3 protein: CASSGASNEQFF
CDR3 DNA: TGTGCCAGCTCCGGGGCTAGCAATGAGCAGTTCTTC
V gene: TRBV11-1
D gene: .
clone size: .
J gene: TRBJ2-1

CDR3 protein: CSVEGGTTYEQYF
CDR3 DNA: TGCAGCGTTGAGGGGGGCACAACCTACGAGCAGTACTTC
V gene: TRBV29-1
D gene: .
clone size: medium-sized
J gene: TRBJ2-7

CDR3 protein: CATSRARTFQRDTEAFF
CDR3 DNA: TGTGCCACCAGCAGAGCGAGGACCTTCCAGCGGGACACTGAAGCTTTCTTT
V gene: TRBV15
D gene: .
clone size: .
J gene: TRBJ1-1

CDR3 protein: CASSQRDRGLSNQPQHF
CDR3 DNA: TGCGCCAGCAGCCAACGTGACAGGGGGCTAAGCAATCAGCCCCAGCATTTT
V gene: TRBV4-1
D gene: TRBD1
clone size: .
J gene: TRBJ1-5

CDR3 protein: CASSLGTGENTEAFF
CDR3 DNA: TGTGCCAGCAGCTTAGGCACAGGGGAGAACACTGAAGCTTTCTTT
V gene: TRBV5-6
D gene: TRBD1
clone size: .
J gene: TRBJ1-1

CDR3 protein: CASSRGQSGELFF
CDR3 DNA: TGCGCCAGCAGCCGGGGACAATCAGGGGAGCTGTTTTTT
V gene: TRBV4-1
D gene: .
clone size: .
J gene: TRBJ2-2

CDR3 protein: CASSPLGSGGNEQFF
CDR3 DNA: TGTGCCAGCAGCCCTCTGGGTAGCGGGGGCAATGAGCAGTTCTTC
V gene: TRBV7-3
D gene: TRBD2
clone size: .
J gene: TRBJ2-1

CDR3 protein: CASSLTLLAGEGNEQFF
CDR3 DNA: TGTGCCAGCAGCTTAACCTTACTAGCGGGAGAAGGCAATGAGCAGTTCTTC
V gene: TRBV7-3
D gene: TRBD2
clone size: few
J gene: TRBJ2-1

CDR3 protein: CASSYEGPHQPQHF
CDR3 DNA: TGTGCCAGCAGTTACGAAGGCCCGCATCAGCCCCAGCATTTT
V gene: TRBV27
D gene: .
clone size: .
J gene: TRBJ1-5

CDR3 protein: CASSAPGADNSPLHF
CDR3 DNA: TGTGCCAGCAGCGCCCCTGGGGCGGATAATTCACCCCTCCACTTT
V gene: TRBV5-4
D gene: .
clone size: .
J gene: TRBJ1-6

CDR3 protein: CASRLGRKEGETQYF
CDR3 DNA: TGTGCCAGCAGATTGGGGCGAAAAGAAGGAGAGACCCAGTACTTC
V gene: TRBV11-2
D gene: .
clone size: .
J gene: TRBJ2-5

CDR3 protein: CASSGGLAADTQYF
CDR3 DNA: TGTGCCAGCAGTGGGGGGCTAGCAGCCGATACGCAGTATTTT
V gene: TRBV7-9
D gene: .
clone size: .
J gene: TRBJ2-3

CDR3 protein: CASSRTGEGNQPQHF
CDR3 DNA: TGTGCCAGCAGTCGGACAGGAGAGGGCAATCAGCCCCAGCATTTT
V gene: TRBV6-6
D gene: TRBD1
clone size: .
J gene: TRBJ1-5

CDR3 protein: CASTMRVSGANVLTF
CDR3 DNA: TGTGCCAGTACTATGAGGGTCTCTGGGGCCAACGTCCTGACTTTC
V gene: TRBV19
D gene: .
clone size: .
J gene: TRBJ2-6

CDR3 protein: CASSQEWGGTVNEQFF
CDR3 DNA: TGCGCCAGCAGCCAAGAATGGGGGGGCACGGTGAATGAGCAGTTCTTC
V gene: TRBV4-3
D gene: .
clone size: .
J gene: TRBJ2-1

CDR3 protein: CAGSGWTGLSGANVLTF
CDR3 DNA: TGCGCCGGCAGCGGGTGGACAGGCCTCTCTGGGGCCAACGTCCTGACTTTC
V gene: TRBV5-1
D gene: .
clone size: .
J gene: TRBJ2-6

CDR3 protein: CASSPGTGGYEQYF
CDR3 DNA: TGTGCCAGCAGCCCCGGGACAGGGGGCTACGAGCAGTACTTC
V gene: TRBV7-2
D gene: TRBD1
clone size: .
J gene: TRBJ2-7

CDR3 protein: CASSPLVTEADTQYF
CDR3 DNA: TGTGCCAGCAGCCCTTTGGTAACGGAGGCAGATACGCAGTATTTT
V gene: TRBV7-2
D gene: .
clone size: .
J gene: TRBJ2-3

CDR3 protein: CASRHSGTEAFF
CDR3 DNA: TGTGCCAGCAGACACTCTGGAACTGAAGCTTTCTTT
V gene: TRBV6-5
D gene: .
clone size: .
J gene: TRBJ1-1

CDR3 protein: CASSETGGPSTDTQYF
CDR3 DNA: TGTGCCAGCAGTGAAACAGGGGGCCCAAGCACAGATACGCAGTATTTT
V gene: TRBV28
D gene: TRBD1
clone size: .
J gene: TRBJ2-3

CDR3 protein: CASSLVSSEQYF
CDR3 DNA: TGCGCCAGCAGCTTGGTGTCGAGCGAGCAGTACTTC
V gene: TRBV5-1
D gene: .
clone size: medium-sized
J gene: TRBJ2-7